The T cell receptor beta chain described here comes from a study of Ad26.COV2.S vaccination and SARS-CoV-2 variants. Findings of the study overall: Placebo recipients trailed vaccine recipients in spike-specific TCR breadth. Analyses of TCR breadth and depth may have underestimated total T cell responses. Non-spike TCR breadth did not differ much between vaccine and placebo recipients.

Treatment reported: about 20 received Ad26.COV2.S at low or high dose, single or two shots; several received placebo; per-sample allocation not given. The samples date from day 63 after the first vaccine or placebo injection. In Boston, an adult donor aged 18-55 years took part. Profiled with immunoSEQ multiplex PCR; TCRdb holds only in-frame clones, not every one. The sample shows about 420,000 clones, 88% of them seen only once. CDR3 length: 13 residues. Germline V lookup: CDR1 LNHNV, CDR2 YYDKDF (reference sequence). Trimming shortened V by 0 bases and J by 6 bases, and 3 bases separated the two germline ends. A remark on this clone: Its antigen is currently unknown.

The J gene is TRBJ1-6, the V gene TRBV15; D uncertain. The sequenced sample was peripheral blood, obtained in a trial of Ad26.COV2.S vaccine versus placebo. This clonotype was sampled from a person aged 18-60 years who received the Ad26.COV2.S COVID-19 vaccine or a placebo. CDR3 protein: CATSRDINSPLHF. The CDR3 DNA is TGTGCCACCAGCAGAGATATTAATTCACCCCTCCACTTT.